Sequencing of this TCR beta chain was carried out in a study of blood T cell dynamics during melanoma immunotherapy. General study points: Disease-control patients' PBMC repertoires became either more clonal or more diverse at W3.

Germline values: CDR1 MDHEN, CDR2 SYDVKM. V was clipped by 5 bases and J by 2 bases; unmatched bases: 6. There are 15 residues in the CDR3. A note on this clone: What it binds is not known.

Every bulk PBMC sample received the same 350 ng of DNA. The protocol was immunoSEQ multiplex PCR, while the TCRdb copy is restricted to in-frame clones and leaves out a portion. The sample yields 8,500 to 11,000 clones, around 85% seen once. As for time point: week 3, after first cycle of checkpoint inhibitor. Blood was drawn before treatment and at week 3 after checkpoint blockade. Specimen: blood, collected from a patient treated with checkpoint blockade. The V call is TRBV28, the J call TRBJ2-1; 7 bases match TRBD1. The sequence derives from a human donor with melanoma. The CDR3 bases are TGTGCCAGCAGTACCCCCGGGACAGCCTACAATGAGCAGTTCTTC. This gives the protein CASSTPGTAYNEQFF.